What follows is one T cell receptor beta chain and its context. Only in-frame clones appear in the TCRdb table, and some are missing; sequencing was by immunoSEQ multiplex PCR. The table includes just over 95,000 clones, about 95% detected once. The entry originates in a study of technical replicates of blood from a few donors. The length of the CDR3 is 14 residues. V gave up 1 base and J gave up 2 bases, with 12 bases separating them. Germline V gene data show CDR1 as GTSNPN and CDR2 as SVGIG (reference sequence). V usage is TRBV30 and J usage is TRBJ2-7; TRBD2 might be the D (6 bases). The source material was T cells isolated from PBMCs. This receptor was identified in a human donor in good health. CDR3 sequence reads: CAWSAELATYEQYF. The CDR3 bases are TGTGCCTGGAGTGCCGAGCTAGCGACCTACGAGCAGTACTTC. The whole variable domain, filled in from reference TRBV30 and TRBJ2-7, reads SQTIHQWPATLVQPVGSPLSLECTVEGTSNPNLYWYRQAAGRGLQLLFYSVGIGQISSEVPQNLSASRPQDRQFILSSKKLLLSDSGFYLCAWSAELATYEQYFGPGTRLTVT.